Presented here are 23 T cell receptor beta chains from one specimen sequenced in a study of CD8 T cells in ankylosing spondylitis. A single record per CDR3 protein comes from TCRdb applying MiXCR to the 5' RACE reads. The sample carries roughly 230,000 distinct CDR3 sequences, 18% recorded once. Input material: blood, either unsorted or a sorted T cell fraction (not recorded which). Every receptor here comes from a male donor with ankylosing spondylitis or in good health (not recorded which).

The chain uses TRBV15 and TRBJ2-1; D might be TRBD1 or TRBD2, each matching 6 bases. Trimming cost V 0 bases and J 10 bases, with 22 bases left between them. The V gene's germline CDR1 is LNHNV and CDR2 YYDKDF (reference sequence). This CDR3 region has 17 residues. The CDR3: CATSRDLDPRGPHEQFF. CDR3 coding DNA: TGTGCCACCAGCAGAGATTTAGATCCTCGGGGGCCCCACGAGCAGTTCTTC.

This clonotype was counted a few times. The rearrangement uses TRBV7-6 and TRBJ2-3; D unclear. Germline loops: CDR1 SGHVS, CDR2 FNYEAQ. The CDR3 has 17 residues. Between the trimmed V and J ends, which lost 0 bases and 5 bases, there was a span of 18 bases. Here the CDR3 reads CASSLARDPRLEDTQYF. The CDR3 DNA sequence: TGTGCCAGCAGCTTAGCCCGAGATCCCCGTCTCGAAGATACGCAGTATTTT.

This clonotype was detected only a few times. At one end the junction does not follow the germline gene, possibly because of a read error. The gene calls are TRBV29-1 and TRBJ2-3; D is unresolved. Germline V CDR1 and CDR2: SQVTM, ANQGSEA. The CDR3 length is 11 residues. The CDR3: CSVEEGAVPGF. In nucleotides, the CDR3 is TGCAGCGTTGAGGAAGGTGCCGTGCCCGGTTTT.

The table lists this clonotype with a few counts. This chain uses TRBV19 with TRBJ2-7; tentative D call: TRBD2 (5 bases). The germline CDR1 and CDR2 sequences are LNHDA and SQIVND (reference sequence). V lost 3 bases and J 4 bases, leaving 16 bases between the germline ends. The CDR3 spans 15 residues. The chain's CDR3 is CASSIQAAYWYEQYF. The CDR3 DNA is TGTGCCAGTAGTATCCAAGCGGCATACTGGTACGAGCAGTACTTC.

This clonotype was picked up many times. The J gene is TRBJ2-1, the V gene TRBV29-1, with 8 bases fitting TRBD2. Germline CDR1 SQVTM, CDR2 ANQGSEA. The CDR3 length is 14 residues. The V gene end was trimmed by 3 bases and the J gene end by 0 bases; junction bases not matched to a gene: 1. The CDR3 sequence: CSVDSGSSYNEQFF. Written as DNA, the CDR3 is TGCAGCGTTGACAGCGGGAGCTCCTACAATGAGCAGTTCTTC.

V is TRBV10-3 and J is TRBJ1-5, with D tentatively TRBD1 (5 bases). The CDR3 has 15 amino acids. Germline V gene data show CDR1 as ENHRY and CDR2 as SYGVKD. V was shortened by 3 bases and J by 2 bases, with 11 bases between the two germline ends. CDR3 sequence: CAISDRGRGNQPQHF. Here the CDR3 DNA reads TGTGCCATCAGTGACCGGGGCCGAGGCAATCAGCCCCAGCATTTT.

This clonotype was picked up many times. V and J are TRBV29-1 and TRBJ2-4; 8 bases fit TRBD2. The CDR3 consists of 13 residues. Trimming at V came to 4 bases and at J to 6 bases, leaving 5 bases not matched to a gene. Germline CDR1 SQVTM, CDR2 ANQGSEA. The CDR3 loop reads CSVGPGLGNIQYF. CDR3 coding DNA: TGCAGCGTTGGGCCGGGACTAGGAAACATTCAGTACTTC.

Turning to this clonotype: A much bigger clone sits one base away, suggesting this may be a read error. This chain links TRBV25-1 with TRBJ2-1, with a possible D match to TRBD2 (5 bases). Trimming cost V 6 bases and J 7 bases, with 19 bases left between them. Germline V gene sequence: CDR1 MGHDK, CDR2 SYGVNS. The CDR3 consists of 15 residues. In DNA form, the CDR3 reads TGTGCCAGCAGAAATGAAGGGAGTGGAAAGAATGAGCAGTTCTTC. The encoded protein is CASRNEGSGKNEQFF. Full variable domain (rest looked up from reference TRBV25-1 and TRBJ2-1): EADIYQTPRYLVIGTGKKITLECSQTMGHDKMYWYQQDPGMELHLIHYSYGVNSTEKGDLSSESTVSRIRTEHFPLTLESARPSHTSQYLCASRNEGSGKNEQFFGPGTRLTVL.

V gene TRBV18 combines with J gene TRBJ2-1, with no clear D. V was pared by 2 bases and J by 3 bases, with 5 bases between. The CDR3 length is 13 residues. Germline CDR1 KGHSH, CDR2 LQKENI. The DNA of the CDR3 is TGTGCCAGCTCACCAGGCAACTACAATGAGCAGTTCTTC. Encoded protein: CASSPGNYNEQFF. The variable domain in full, completed from reference TRBV18 and TRBJ2-1, reads NAGVMQNPRHLVRRRGQEARLRCSPMKGHSHVYWYRQLPEEGLKFMVYLQKENIIDESGMPKERFSAEFPKEGPSILRIQQVVRGDSAAYFCASSPGNYNEQFFGPGTRLTVL.

This chain uses TRBV15 with TRBJ2-1; D not resolved. Germline CDR1 reads LNHNV; CDR2 reads YYDKDF (reference sequence). CDR3 length: 11 amino acids. Trimming cost V 5 bases and J 4 bases, with 3 bases left between them. The CDR3 region has the DNA TGTGCCACCAGCGAGTACAATGAGCAGTTCTTC. Its protein product is CATSEYNEQFF.

V and J are TRBV11-2 and TRBJ2-7; a possible D gene is TRBD2 (6 bases). V lost 3 bases and J lost 3, with 12 bases in between. CDR3 size: 14 residues. Per the germline V gene, CDR1 is SGHAT and CDR2 is FQNNGV. CDR3 sequence (DNA): TGTGCCAGCAGCTTTGGCGGGACCTTCTACGAGCAGTACTTC. Protein sequence: CASSFGGTFYEQYF.

The V call is TRBV27, the J call TRBJ1-5; D gene unclear. Germline V CDR1 and CDR2: MNHEY, SMNVEV (reference sequence). Trimming removed 2 bases at V and 5 bases at J, with 7 bases between. The CDR3 runs to 13 residues. The CDR3 sequence is CASSLAEDQPQHF. DNA for the CDR3: TGTGCCAGCAGTTTAGCAGAAGATCAGCCCCAGCATTTT.

The CDR3 reads CASSSSAGENEQFF. The CDR3 coding sequence is TGTGCCAGCAGCTCCTCAGCGGGAGAAAATGAGCAGTTCTTC. The J gene is TRBJ2-1, the V gene TRBV9, with TRBD2 identical over 8 bases. The CDR3 runs to 14 residues. Germline values: CDR1 SGDLS, CDR2 YYNGEE. Trimming removed 4 bases from V and 7 bases from J; junction bases left unmatched: 7.

The sample holds a few counts of this clonotype. The chain combines TRBV7-9 with TRBJ2-7; possible D gene TRBD1, 5 bases. This CDR3 has 14 residues. With 1 base removed from V and 5 bases from J, the gap between germline ends came to 12 bases. CDR1 is SEHNR and CDR2 is FQNEAQ in the germline V gene (reference sequence). The CDR3 loop reads CASSLETDTDEQYF. The CDR3 DNA reads TGTGCCAGCAGCTTAGAGACAGATACAGACGAGCAGTACTTC.

The rearrangement uses TRBV2 and TRBJ2-3; maybe TRBD2 (6 bases). The CDR3 runs 15 residues. V was cut by 5 bases and J by 6 bases, with 18 bases left in between. The germline CDR1 and CDR2 sequences are SNHLY and FYNNEI. The CDR3 region is CASSLGTSLGDTQYF. CDR3 nucleotides: TGTGCCAGCAGTCTGGGGACTTCGCTGGGTGATACGCAGTATTTT.

This clonotype occurred a few times. The chain joins TRBV4-2 to TRBJ2-1, with TRBD2 identical over 8 bases. The germline V gene encodes CDR1 LGHNA and CDR2 YNFKEQ. CDR3 length: 16 residues. The V segment lost 7 bases and the J segment 7 bases; nucleotides outside the gene matches: 15. The CDR3 DNA is TGTGCCAGCAATCTAGGGAAACTAGCGGATGAGAATGAGCAGTTCTTC. Translating it yields CASNLGKLADENEQFF.

This clonotype was recorded many times. The V call is TRBV3-1, the J call TRBJ2-3, with 7 bases fitting TRBD2. The CDR3 sequence is 16 residues long. Germline values: CDR1 LGHDT, CDR2 YNNKEL (reference sequence). V was clipped by 1 base and J by 2 bases; unmatched bases: 6. CDR3 in DNA: TGTGCCAGCAGCCAAGTAGTAGCGGGCTACACAGATACGCAGTATTTT. Protein: CASSQVVAGYTDTQYF.

This clonotype came up a few times. The rearrangement joins TRBV7-6 to TRBJ2-1, with 15 bases aligning to TRBD2. CDR1 SGHVS and CDR2 FNYEAQ come from the germline V gene. Trimming at V came to 4 bases and at J to 6 bases, leaving 13 bases not matched to a gene. The CDR3 spans 19 residues. CDR3 region: CASSSQTGTSGRFGNEQFF. CDR3 bases: TGTGCCAGCAGCTCGCAAACCGGGACTAGCGGGAGGTTCGGCAATGAGCAGTTCTTC. The variable domain in full, with the rest retrieved from reference TRBV7-6 and TRBJ2-1, is GAGVSQSPRYKVTKRGQDVALRCDPISGHVSLYWYRQALGQGPEFLTYFNYEAQQDKSGLPNDRFSAERPEGSISTLTIQRTEQRDSAMYRCASSSQTGTSGRFGNEQFFGPGTRLTVL.

This rearrangement joins TRBV20-1 to TRBJ2-3; no clear D gene. Germline V gene sequence: CDR1 DFQATT, CDR2 SNEGSKA (reference sequence). The germline V and J ends were trimmed by 4 bases and 0 bases, with 17 bases remaining between them. The CDR3 consists of 16 residues. The CDR3 nucleotides are TGCAGTGCTAACCCCGACGAGAACCCTAGCACAGATACGCAGTATTTT. It encodes CSANPDENPSTDTQYF.

The J gene is TRBJ1-3, the V gene TRBV7-9; D is unclear. Looked up from germline, CDR1 is SEHNR and CDR2 is FQNEAQ (reference sequence). Trimming cost V 5 bases and J 0 bases, with 14 bases left between them. This CDR3 comprises 16 residues. The CDR3 DNA follows: TGTGCCAGCAGCCCGCGGACTTTAAGCTCTGGAAACACCATATATTTT. It translates to CASSPRTLSSGNTIYF.

This clonotype was counted at least ten times. V is TRBV6-2 or TRBV6-3 and J is TRBJ2-1; possibly TRBD1 or TRBD2 for D (5 bases each). Trimming took off 3 bases at V and 3 bases at J, with 9 bases between the two ends. The length of the CDR3 is 14 residues. Germline values: CDR1 MNHEY, CDR2 SVGEGT. The CDR3 DNA sequence: TGTGCCAGCAGTTATGGGGGAGACTACAATGAGCAGTTCTTC. It codes for CASSYGGDYNEQFF.

This clonotype came up once. The CDR3 bases are TGTGCCAGTAGTATCCGACTAGATAATGAGCAGTTCTTC. Protein product: CASSIRLDNEQFF. The rearrangement uses TRBV19 and TRBJ2-1; D may be TRBD2 (6 bases). V was cut by 3 bases and J by 7 bases, with 10 bases left in between. Per germline, CDR1 LNHDA and CDR2 SQIVND (reference sequence). The CDR3 has 13 residues.

This clonotype has more than one count but fewer than ten. The chain links TRBV20-1 to TRBJ2-3; 12 bases are shared with TRBD2. The V gene's germline CDR1 is DFQATT and CDR2 SNEGSKA (reference sequence). J was trimmed by 1 base and V by 5 bases; bases with no gene match: 22. The CDR3 contains 21 residues. CDR3 in amino acids: CSASNDGPTSGREEGTDTQYF. CDR3 in DNA: TGCAGTGCTTCAAACGACGGGCCGACTAGCGGGAGAGAGGAGGGCACAGATACGCAGTATTTT.